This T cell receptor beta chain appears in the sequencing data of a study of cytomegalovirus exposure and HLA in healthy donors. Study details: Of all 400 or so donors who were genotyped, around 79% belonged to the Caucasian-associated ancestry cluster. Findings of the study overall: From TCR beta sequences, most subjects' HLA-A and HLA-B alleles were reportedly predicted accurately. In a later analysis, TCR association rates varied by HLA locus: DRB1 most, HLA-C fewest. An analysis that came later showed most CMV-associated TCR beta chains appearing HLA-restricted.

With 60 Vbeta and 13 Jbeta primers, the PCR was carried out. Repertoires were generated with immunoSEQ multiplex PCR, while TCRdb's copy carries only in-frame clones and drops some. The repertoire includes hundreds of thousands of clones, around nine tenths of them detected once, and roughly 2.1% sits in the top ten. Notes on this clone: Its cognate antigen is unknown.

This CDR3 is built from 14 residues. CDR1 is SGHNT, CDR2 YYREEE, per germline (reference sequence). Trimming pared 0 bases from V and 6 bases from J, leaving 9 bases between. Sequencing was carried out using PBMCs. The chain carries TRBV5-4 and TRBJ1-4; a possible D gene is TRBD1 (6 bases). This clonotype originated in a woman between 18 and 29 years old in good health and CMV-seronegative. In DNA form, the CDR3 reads TGTGCCAGCAGCTTGGACAGGGTGGATGAAAAACTGTTTTTT. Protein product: CASSLDRVDEKLFF.